These 3 T cell receptor beta chains came from one sample sequenced in a study of T cell responses to AZD1222 COVID-19 vaccine. Sequenced by immunoSEQ multiplex PCR; TCRdb stores in-frame clones only, minus some. The sample lists tens of thousands of clones; almost 90% were seen once. Source: peripheral blood, taken on day 0 of AZD1222 vaccination. The receptors originated from an adult in good health.

This CDR3 reads CASSLGQMNTEAFF. CDR3 sequence (DNA): TGTGCCAGCAGCTTAGGACAAATGAACACTGAAGCTTTCTTT. This rearrangement joins TRBV7-2 to TRBJ1-1; no clear D gene. The V and J ends lost 1 base and 0 bases respectively, with 6 bases between them. The germline V gene encodes CDR1 SGHTA and CDR2 FQGNSA. The CDR3 runs to 14 residues.

The gene calls are TRBV7-3 and TRBJ1-1; TRBD1 aligns across 9 bases. The V gene's germline CDR1 is SGHTA and CDR2 FQGTGA. This CDR3 spans 14 amino acids. V dropped 4 bases and J dropped 4; count of bases not matched to a gene: 4. CDR3 residues: CASSSGQGTTEAFF. Written as DNA, the CDR3 is TGTGCCAGCAGCTCCGGACAGGGGACCACTGAAGCTTTCTTT. The full variable domain, its missing parts supplied by reference TRBV7-3 and TRBJ1-1, is GAGVSQTPSNKVTEKGKYVELRCDPISGHTALYWYRQSLGQGPEFLIYFQGTGAADDSGLPNDRFFAVRPEGSVSTLKIQRTERGDSAVYLCASSSGQGTTEAFFGQGTRLTVV.

The chain combines TRBV7-8 with TRBJ2-5; no definite D call. This CDR3 spans 13 amino acids. Trimming left V 5 bases short and J 1 base short, with 8 bases between. The V gene's germline CDR1 is SGHVS and CDR2 FQNEAQ. The CDR3 here is CASSPRTQETQYF. The DNA of the CDR3 is TGTGCCAGCAGCCCCAGGACCCAAGAGACCCAGTACTTC.